Sequencing of this T cell receptor (beta chain) was carried out in a study of T cells in localized non-small cell lung cancer. Study observations and caveats: With higher T cell density in blood came longer overall survival. Uninvolved adjacent lung had more T cell clonality than any other tissue, topping tumor.

On this clone itself: Its target is not known.

Sequenced by immunoSEQ multiplex PCR; TCRdb stores in-frame clones only, minus some. In the table there are about 47,000 clones, about 88% of which are singletons. This CDR3 is 15 amino acids long. In germline, CDR1 is SGHDT, CDR2 YYEEEE. The V and J ends lost 2 bases and 1 base respectively, with 10 bases between them. This sample comprised PBMCs, obtained before any cancer treatment. This sequence joins TRBV5-6 and TRBJ2-1; perhaps D is TRBD1 or TRBD2 (6 bases each). This sequence was found in a man between 40 and 75 years old with stage II lung adenocarcinoma. CDR3 bases: TGTGCCAGCAGCTTAGGAGGGGGGTCCTACAATGAGCAGTTCTTC. Protein sequence: CASSLGGGSYNEQFF.